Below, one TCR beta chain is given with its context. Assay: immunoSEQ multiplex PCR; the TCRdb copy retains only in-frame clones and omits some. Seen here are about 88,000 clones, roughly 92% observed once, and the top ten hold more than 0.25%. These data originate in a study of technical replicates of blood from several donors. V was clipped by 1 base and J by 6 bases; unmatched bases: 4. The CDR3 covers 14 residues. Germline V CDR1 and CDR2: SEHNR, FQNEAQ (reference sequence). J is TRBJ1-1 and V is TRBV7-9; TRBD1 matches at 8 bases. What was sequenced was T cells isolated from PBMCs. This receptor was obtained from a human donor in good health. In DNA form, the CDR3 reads TGTGCCAGCAGCTTAGTCAGGGGGCAAGCTGAAGCTTTCTTT. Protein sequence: CASSLVRGQAEAFF.